The 22 T cell receptor beta chains reported below all come from one sample, sequenced in a study of beta chain features in type 1 diabetes. Study-wide findings and caveats: People with Type 1 diabetes carried modestly yet significantly shorter TCRB CDR3s in all four CD4+ subsets.

The entirety of the isolated RNA underwent reverse transcription, so expressed TCRB transcripts were sequenced. Generated by immunoSEQ multiplex PCR, the TCRdb table keeps only in-frame clones and is missing some. The profile covers some 240,000 clones, with 16% appearing a single time and about 0.078% taken by the ten largest. These receptors lack a known antigen. Specimen: naive CD4+ T cells from blood. The receptors stem from a man aged 30 to 45 with type 1 diabetes.

This clone was seen a handful of times. The chain employs TRBV29-1 and TRBJ2-5; D ambiguous. V shed 6 bases and J shed 4 bases, with 18 bases lying between them. Germline V gives CDR1 SQVTM, CDR2 ANQGSEA. This CDR3 contains 14 residues. CDR3 bases: TGCAGCGTCGCCGTCTCGACTTTCCGAGAGACCCAGTACTTC. Translated: CSVAVSTFRETQYF.

The V and J genes are TRBV14 and TRBJ2-7; possibly TRBD1 for D (6 bases). V lost 4 bases and J lost 7, with 17 bases in between. Germline V gene sequence: CDR1 SGHDN, CDR2 FVKESK. The CDR3 loop spans 14 amino acids. The CDR3: CASSPGWDKKEQYF. CDR3 bases: TGTGCCAGCAGCCCTGGCTGGGACAAGAAGGAGCAGTACTTC.

CDR3 in amino acids: CASSLFRETSDTQYF. Written as DNA, the CDR3 is TGTGCCAGCAGTTTATTTCGGGAGACGTCAGATACGCAGTATTTT. The chain is built from TRBV27 and TRBJ2-3; D possibly corresponds to TRBD2 (6 bases). Looked up from germline, CDR1 is MNHEY and CDR2 is SMNVEV (reference sequence). The CDR3 loop spans 15 amino acids. The V end lost 1 base, the J end lost 4 bases, and 12 bases lay between the germline ends.

There are a few counts of this clone. Other DNA sequences in the same sample also yield this CDR3. The chain has TRBV30 and TRBJ2-7; D might be TRBD1 (6 bases). Trimming pared 2 bases from V and 3 bases from J, leaving 8 bases between. Germline CDR1 GTSNPN, CDR2 SVGIG (reference sequence). The CDR3 contains 12 residues. CDR3 region: CAWSPQGYEQYF. The CDR3 bases are TGTGCCTGGAGTCCACAGGGCTACGAGCAGTACTTC.

The chain joins TRBV2 to TRBJ2-6, with D maybe TRBD2 (6 bases). There are 14 residues in the CDR3. V lost 5 bases and J lost 10, with 15 bases in between. CDR1 SNHLY and CDR2 FYNNEI come from the germline V gene. The DNA of the CDR3 is TGTGCCAGCAGTCCCACCCAGGGAGGTAACGTCCTGACTTTC. Protein: CASSPTQGGNVLTF.

The table lists this clone with a count of one. This rearrangement joins TRBV7-2 to TRBJ2-3, with 9 positions matching TRBD2. The V and J ends lost 5 bases and 0 bases, in that order; junction bases with no gene match: 6. The CDR3 spans 16 residues. The V gene's germline CDR1 is SGHTA and CDR2 FQGNSA. CDR3 region: CASSRVAGVSTDTQYF. In DNA form, the CDR3 reads TGTGCCAGCAGCCGAGTAGCGGGAGTGAGCACAGATACGCAGTATTTT.

This clone was recorded a few times. J is TRBJ2-1 and V is TRBV7-9; 7 bases are a match to TRBD1. CDR3 length: 14 residues. J was trimmed by 0 bases and V by 5 bases; bases with no gene match: 1. Germline loops: CDR1 SEHNR, CDR2 FQNEAQ (reference sequence). CDR3 coding DNA: TGTGCCAGCAGCGGGGACAGCTCCTACAATGAGCAGTTCTTC. Its protein product is CASSGDSSYNEQFF.

The V and J genes are TRBV28 and TRBJ2-1; D perhaps matches TRBD1 (5 bases). The germline V gene encodes CDR1 MDHEN and CDR2 SYDVKM. V gave up 3 bases and J gave up 10 bases, with 10 bases separating them. The CDR3 extends over 12 amino acids. The CDR3, as DNA: TGTGCCAGCAGTTTCCCCGGACAAGAGCAGTTCTTC. Its protein product is CASSFPGQEQFF.

The V gene is TRBV4-3, the J gene TRBJ2-1; maybe TRBD1 (7 bases). V lost 1 base and J 1 base, leaving 20 bases between the germline ends. The germline gives CDR1 LGHNA, CDR2 YSLEER. This CDR3 contains 19 residues. The CDR3 region has the DNA TGCGCCAGCAGCCAAGGGTTAACGGGAGCAGGGGGGTCCTACAATGAGCAGTTCTTC. Its protein is CASSQGLTGAGGSYNEQFF.

This clone was seen a handful of times. The V and J genes are TRBV10-3 and TRBJ2-5, with 7 bases fitting TRBD1. This CDR3 is 15 amino acids long. J lost 0 bases, V lost 4 bases, and 5 bases had no gene match. The germline V gene encodes CDR1 ENHRY and CDR2 SYGVKD. The CDR3 DNA reads as TGTGCCATCAGTGCTAGACAGGGCAACCAAGAGACCCAGTACTTC. Its protein is CAISARQGNQETQYF.

This clone was observed a few times. The chain couples TRBV29-1 to TRBJ2-6, with 11 bases identical to TRBD1. Unmatched junction bases numbered 7, after V lost 6 bases and J lost 0 bases. The V gene's germline CDR1 is SQVTM and CDR2 ANQGSEA. The CDR3 runs 17 residues. The DNA of the CDR3 is TGCAGCGTCCGTGCCGGGACAGGGGGCTCTGGGGCCAACGTCCTGACTTTC. Its protein product is CSVRAGTGGSGANVLTF.

V gene TRBV10-3 combines with J gene TRBJ2-7; D is unclear. Germline CDR1 reads ENHRY; CDR2 reads SYGVKD. The CDR3 length is 12 residues. V shed 2 bases and J shed 6 bases, with 8 bases lying between them. The CDR3 region has the DNA TGTGCCATCAGTGAGCTTCGTATCGAGCAGTACTTC. Protein sequence: CAISELRIEQYF.

This clone occurred a few times. The V and J genes are TRBV5-1 and TRBJ2-1; D remains unclear. V lost 0 bases and J 6 bases, leaving 10 bases between the germline ends. CDR1 is SGHRS, CDR2 YFSETQ, per germline. The CDR3 length is 14 residues. The CDR3 bases are TGCGCCAGCAGCTTGGCCGGACGGCTCAATGAGCAGTTCTTC. Its protein is CASSLAGRLNEQFF.

The chain combines TRBV7-9 with TRBJ2-5; 10 bases align to TRBD2. This CDR3 contains 16 residues. The ends lost 8 bases at V and 1 base at J; junction bases unmatched: 10. The germline gives CDR1 SEHNR, CDR2 FQNEAQ (reference sequence). CDR3 amino acids: CASAKREGGSQETQYF. The CDR3 DNA reads TGTGCCAGCGCAAAGCGGGAGGGAGGCTCCCAAGAGACCCAGTACTTC. The entire variable domain, with the rest obtained from reference TRBV7-9 and TRBJ2-5, is as follows: DTGVSQNPRHKITKRGQNVTFRCDPISEHNRLYWYRQTLGQGPEFLTYFQNEAQLEKSRLLSDRFSAERPKGSFSTLEIQRTEQGDSAMYLCASAKREGGSQETQYFGPGTRLLVL.

This clone was counted once. J is TRBJ2-3 and V is TRBV27; 8 bases agree with TRBD1. V lost 6 bases and J lost 5; bases outside the gene matches: 7. The germline gives CDR1 MNHEY, CDR2 SMNVEV (reference sequence). The CDR3 covers 14 residues. The CDR3 reads CASSTYDRGDTQYF. The CDR3 nucleotides read TGTGCCAGCAGCACATATGACAGGGGAGATACGCAGTATTTT.

This clone was counted only a few times. The V call is TRBV5-1, the J call TRBJ2-3; D is perhaps TRBD1 (5 bases). CDR1 is SGHRS, CDR2 YFSETQ, per germline. The CDR3 has 14 residues. The V gene lost 6 bases and the J gene lost 1 base, with 12 bases spanning the gap. CDR3 sequence (DNA): TGCGCCAGCATGGACACACCGGGCACAGATACGCAGTATTTT. Protein: CASMDTPGTDTQYF.

The chain combines TRBV4-3 with TRBJ2-1, with 7 nucleotides matching TRBD2. Germline V gives CDR1 LGHNA, CDR2 YSLEER. V lost 4 bases to trimming and J lost 7 bases; unmatched junction nucleotides: 4. The CDR3 length is 13 residues. The CDR3 coding sequence is TGCGCCAGCAGCCGCCTAGCGGAGAATGAGCAGTTCTTC. It translates to CASSRLAENEQFF.

V usage is TRBV7-8 and J usage is TRBJ2-3; the D gene could be TRBD1 or TRBD2 (5 bases each). Germline CDR1 SGHVS, CDR2 FQNEAQ. The V gene lost 1 base and the J gene lost 3 bases, with 8 bases spanning the gap. This CDR3 comprises 14 residues. The CDR3 DNA follows: TGTGCCAGCAGCTTAGAGTGGGGGACAGATACGCAGTATTTT. Amino acid sequence: CASSLEWGTDTQYF.

This chain joins TRBV25-1 and TRBJ2-5; 8 bases are shared with TRBD2. The CDR3 covers 15 residues. Losses at the gene ends were 5 bases for V and 1 base for J; bases not matched to a gene: 6. Germline loops: CDR1 MGHDK, CDR2 SYGVNS. CDR3 sequence (DNA): TGTGCCAGCAGTTCTACTAGCGGTTTCCAAGAGACCCAGTACTTC. Translating gives CASSSTSGFQETQYF.

This chain links TRBV5-6 with TRBJ2-7; D not certain. V was trimmed by 1 base and J by 3 bases, leaving 11 bases between them. Germline values: CDR1 SGHDT, CDR2 YYEEEE. CDR3 size: 14 residues. The CDR3, as DNA: TGTGCCAGCAGCTTGCGGCCGACCAGCTACGAGCAGTACTTC. Its translation is CASSLRPTSYEQYF.

The V and J genes are TRBV29-1 and TRBJ1-1; D unresolved. Trimming took off 2 bases at V and 10 bases at J, with 11 bases between the two ends. Germline CDR1 and CDR2: SQVTM and ANQGSEA. The CDR3 sequence is 11 residues long. As DNA, the CDR3 is TGCAGCGTTGAAAGGAGTGAGGGAGCTTTCTTT. Residues: CSVERSEGAFF.

V is TRBV7-9 and J is TRBJ2-7; 8 bases map to TRBD1. Looked up from germline, CDR1 is SEHNR and CDR2 is FQNEAQ (reference sequence). This CDR3 contains 17 residues. The trim removed 5 bases at V and 2 bases at J, leaving 14 bases unmatched. CDR3 nucleotides: TGTGCCAGCAGCCCGCTCGAAACAGGGGGTTTAACCTACGAGCAGTACTTC. It codes for CASSPLETGGLTYEQYF.